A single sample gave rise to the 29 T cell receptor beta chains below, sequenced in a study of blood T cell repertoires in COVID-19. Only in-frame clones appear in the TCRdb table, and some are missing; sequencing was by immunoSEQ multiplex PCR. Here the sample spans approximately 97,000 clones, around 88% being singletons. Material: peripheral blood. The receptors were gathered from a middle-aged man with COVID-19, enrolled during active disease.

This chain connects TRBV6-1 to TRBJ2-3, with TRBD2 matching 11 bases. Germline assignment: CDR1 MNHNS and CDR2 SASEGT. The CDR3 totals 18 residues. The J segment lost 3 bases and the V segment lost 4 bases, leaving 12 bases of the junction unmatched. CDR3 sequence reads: CASSGRPSGGSVTDTQYF. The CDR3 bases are TGTGCCAGCAGTGGCCGTCCTAGCGGGGGGAGCGTGACAGATACGCAGTATTTT.

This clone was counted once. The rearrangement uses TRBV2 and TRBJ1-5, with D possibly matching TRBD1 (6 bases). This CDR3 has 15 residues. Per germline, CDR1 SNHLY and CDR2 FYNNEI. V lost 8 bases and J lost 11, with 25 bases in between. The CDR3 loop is CASRTWGQGQSAQHF. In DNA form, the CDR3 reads TGTGCCAGCCGAACCTGGGGGCAGGGGCAATCAGCCCAGCATTTT. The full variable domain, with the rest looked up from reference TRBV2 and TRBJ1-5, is EPEVTQTPSHQVTQMGQEVILRCVPISNHLYFYWYRQILGQKVEFLVSFYNNEISEKSEIFDDQFSVERPDGSNFTLKIRSTKLEDSAMYFCASRTWGQGQSAQHFGDGTRLSIL.

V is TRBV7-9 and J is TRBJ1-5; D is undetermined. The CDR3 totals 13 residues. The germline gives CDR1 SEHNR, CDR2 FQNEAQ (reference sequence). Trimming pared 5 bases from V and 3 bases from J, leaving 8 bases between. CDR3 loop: CASSLSPNQPQHF. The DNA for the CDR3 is TGTGCCAGCAGCCTCTCTCCCAATCAGCCCCAGCATTTT.

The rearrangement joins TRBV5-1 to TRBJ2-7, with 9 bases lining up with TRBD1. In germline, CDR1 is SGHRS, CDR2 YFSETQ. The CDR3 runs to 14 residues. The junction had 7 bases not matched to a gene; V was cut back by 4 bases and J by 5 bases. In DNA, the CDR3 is TGCGCCAGCAGCCTACAGGGGGCGCTGAACGAGCAGTACTTC. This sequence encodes CASSLQGALNEQYF.

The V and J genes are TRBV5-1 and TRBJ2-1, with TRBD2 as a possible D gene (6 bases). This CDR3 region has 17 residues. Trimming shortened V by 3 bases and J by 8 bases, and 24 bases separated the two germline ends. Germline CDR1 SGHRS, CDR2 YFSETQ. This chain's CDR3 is CASSSRRLGTSWDEQFF. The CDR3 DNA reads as TGCGCCAGCAGCTCGCGGCGACTAGGAACCTCCTGGGATGAGCAGTTCTTC. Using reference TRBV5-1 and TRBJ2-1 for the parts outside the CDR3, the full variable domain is KAGVTQTPRYLIKTRGQQVTLSCSPISGHRSVSWYQQTPGQGLQFLFEYFSETQRNKGNFPGRFSGRQFSNSRSEMNVSTLELGDSALYLCASSSRRLGTSWDEQFFGPGTRLTVL.

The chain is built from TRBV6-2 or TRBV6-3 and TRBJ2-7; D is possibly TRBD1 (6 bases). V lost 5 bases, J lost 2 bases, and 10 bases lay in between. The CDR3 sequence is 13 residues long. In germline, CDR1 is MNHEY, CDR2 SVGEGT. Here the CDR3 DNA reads TGTGCCAGCAGTCCCGGACAGACCTACGAGCAGTACTTC. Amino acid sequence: CASSPGQTYEQYF.

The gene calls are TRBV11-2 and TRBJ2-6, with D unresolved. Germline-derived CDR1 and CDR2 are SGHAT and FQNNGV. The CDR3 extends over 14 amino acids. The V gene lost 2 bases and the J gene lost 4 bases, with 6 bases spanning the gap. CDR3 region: CASSLRWGANVLTF. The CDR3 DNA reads TGTGCCAGCAGCTTACGGTGGGGGGCCAACGTCCTGACTTTC.

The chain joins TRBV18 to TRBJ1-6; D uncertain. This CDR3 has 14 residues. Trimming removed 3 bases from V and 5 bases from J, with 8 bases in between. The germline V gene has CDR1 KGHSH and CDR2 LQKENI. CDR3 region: CASSPAADNSPLHF. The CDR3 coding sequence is TGTGCCAGCTCACCTGCGGCAGATAATTCACCCCTCCACTTT.

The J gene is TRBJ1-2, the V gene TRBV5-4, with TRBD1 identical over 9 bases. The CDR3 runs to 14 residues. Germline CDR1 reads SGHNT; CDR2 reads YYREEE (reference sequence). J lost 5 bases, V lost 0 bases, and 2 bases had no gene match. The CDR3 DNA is TGTGCCAGCAGCTTGGCCGGGACAGGGTATGGCTACACCTTC. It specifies CASSLAGTGYGYTF.

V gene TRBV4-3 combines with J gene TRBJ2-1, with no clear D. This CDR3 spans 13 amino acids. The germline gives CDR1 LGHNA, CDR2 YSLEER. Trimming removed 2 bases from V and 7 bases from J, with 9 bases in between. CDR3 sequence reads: CASSQYLANEQFF. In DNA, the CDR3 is TGCGCCAGCAGCCAATATTTAGCTAATGAGCAGTTCTTC.

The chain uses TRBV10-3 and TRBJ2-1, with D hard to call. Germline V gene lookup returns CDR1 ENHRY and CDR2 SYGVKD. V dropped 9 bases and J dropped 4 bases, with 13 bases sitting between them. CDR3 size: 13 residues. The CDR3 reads CAIGSTEYNEQFF. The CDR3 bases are TGTGCCATTGGGTCCACGGAGTACAATGAGCAGTTCTTC.

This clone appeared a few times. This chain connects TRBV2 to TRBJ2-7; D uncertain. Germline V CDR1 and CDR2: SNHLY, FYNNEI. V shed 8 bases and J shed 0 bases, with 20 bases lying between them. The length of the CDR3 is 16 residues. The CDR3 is CASLDFLVLSSYEQYF. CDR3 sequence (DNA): TGTGCCAGCCTAGATTTTTTGGTTCTTAGCTCCTACGAGCAGTACTTC.

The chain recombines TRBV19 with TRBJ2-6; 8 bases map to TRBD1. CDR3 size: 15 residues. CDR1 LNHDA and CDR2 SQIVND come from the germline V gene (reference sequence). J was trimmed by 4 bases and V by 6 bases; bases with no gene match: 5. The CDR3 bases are TGTGCCAGTAGCGCCCGGACAGGGGGGGCCAACGTCCTGACTTTC. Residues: CASSARTGGANVLTF.

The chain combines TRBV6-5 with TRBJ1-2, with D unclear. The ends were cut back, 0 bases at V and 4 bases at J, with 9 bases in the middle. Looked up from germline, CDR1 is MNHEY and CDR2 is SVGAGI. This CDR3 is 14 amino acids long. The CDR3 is CASSYSGSPYGYTF. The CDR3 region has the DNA TGTGCCAGCAGTTACTCGGGCAGTCCCTATGGCTACACCTTC.

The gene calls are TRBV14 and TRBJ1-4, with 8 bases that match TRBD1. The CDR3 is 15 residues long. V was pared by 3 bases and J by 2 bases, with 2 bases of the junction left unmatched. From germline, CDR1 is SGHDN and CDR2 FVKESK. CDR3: CASSQRTGTNEKLFF. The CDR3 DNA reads TGTGCCAGCAGCCAGAGGACAGGGACTAATGAAAAACTGTTTTTT.

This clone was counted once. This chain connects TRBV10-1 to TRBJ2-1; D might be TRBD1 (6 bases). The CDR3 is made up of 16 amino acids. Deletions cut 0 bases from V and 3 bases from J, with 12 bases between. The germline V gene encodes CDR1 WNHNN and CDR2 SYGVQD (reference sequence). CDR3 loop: CASSESLGAGYNEQFF. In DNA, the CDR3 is TGCGCCAGCAGTGAGTCGTTGGGGGCCGGCTACAATGAGCAGTTCTTC.

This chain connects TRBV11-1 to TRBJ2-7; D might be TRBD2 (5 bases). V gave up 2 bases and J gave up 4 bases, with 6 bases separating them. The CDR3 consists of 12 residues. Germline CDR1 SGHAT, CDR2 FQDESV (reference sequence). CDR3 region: CASSLTGYEQYF. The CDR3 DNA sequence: TGTGCCAGCAGCTTAACGGGGTACGAGCAGTACTTC. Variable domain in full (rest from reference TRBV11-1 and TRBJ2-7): EAEVAQSPRYKITEKSQAVAFWCDPISGHATLYWYRQILGQGPELLVQFQDESVVDDSQLPKDRFSAERLKGVDSTLKIQPAELGDSAMYLCASSLTGYEQYFGPGTRLTVT.

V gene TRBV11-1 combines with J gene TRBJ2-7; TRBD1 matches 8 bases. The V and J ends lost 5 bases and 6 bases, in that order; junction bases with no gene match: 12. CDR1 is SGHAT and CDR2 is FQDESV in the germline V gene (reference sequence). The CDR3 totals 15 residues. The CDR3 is CASSPATGVWGEQYF. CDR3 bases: TGTGCCAGCAGCCCCGCGACAGGGGTCTGGGGCGAGCAGTACTTC.

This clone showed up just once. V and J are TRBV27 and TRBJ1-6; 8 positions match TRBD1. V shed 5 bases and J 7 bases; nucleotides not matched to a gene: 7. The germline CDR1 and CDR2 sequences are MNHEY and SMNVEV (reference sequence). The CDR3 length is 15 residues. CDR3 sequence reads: CASSPDRVVNSPLHF. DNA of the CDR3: TGTGCCAGCAGTCCGGACAGGGTCGTCAATTCACCCCTCCACTTT.

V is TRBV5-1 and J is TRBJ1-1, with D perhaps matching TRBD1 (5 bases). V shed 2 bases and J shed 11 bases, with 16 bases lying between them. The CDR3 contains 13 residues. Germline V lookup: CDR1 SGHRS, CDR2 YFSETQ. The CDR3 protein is CASSFGGGGVAFF. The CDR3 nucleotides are TGCGCCAGCAGCTTTGGAGGAGGAGGGGTCGCTTTCTTT.

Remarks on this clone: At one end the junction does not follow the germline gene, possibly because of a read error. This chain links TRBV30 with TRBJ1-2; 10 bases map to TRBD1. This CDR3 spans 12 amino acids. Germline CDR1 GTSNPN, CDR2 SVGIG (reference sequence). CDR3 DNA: TGTGCCTGGAGCGACAGGGGGCTTTTTCGCCACTTC. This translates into CAWSDRGLFRHF.

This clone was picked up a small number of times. CDR3 loop: CASRLTGGRTGNTIYF. CDR3 coding DNA: TGTGCCAGCAGACTTACGGGAGGGAGGACTGGAAACACCATATATTTT. The rearrangement uses TRBV7-2 and TRBJ1-3, with D uncertain. V gave up 6 bases and J gave up 2 bases, with 17 bases separating them. Germline V gene lookup returns CDR1 SGHTA and CDR2 FQGNSA. There are 16 residues in the CDR3. Together with reference TRBV7-2 and TRBJ1-3, the CDR3 gives the full variable domain: GAGVSQSPSNKVTEKGKDVELRCDPISGHTALYWYRQSLGQGLEFLIYFQGNSAPDKSGLPSDRFSAERTGGSVSTLTIQRTQQEDSAVYLCASRLTGGRTGNTIYFGEGSWLTVV.

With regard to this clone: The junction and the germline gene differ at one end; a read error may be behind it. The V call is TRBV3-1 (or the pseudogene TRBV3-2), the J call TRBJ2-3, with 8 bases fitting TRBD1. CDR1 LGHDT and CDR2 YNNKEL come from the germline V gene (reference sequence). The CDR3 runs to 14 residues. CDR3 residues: CASRGRGPTDTQYF. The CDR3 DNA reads TGTGCGAGCAGGGGCAGGGGGCCCACAGATACGCAGTATTTT.

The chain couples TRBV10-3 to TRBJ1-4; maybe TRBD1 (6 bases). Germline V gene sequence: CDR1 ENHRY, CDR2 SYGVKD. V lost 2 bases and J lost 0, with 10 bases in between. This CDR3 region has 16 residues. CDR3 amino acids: CAISEKGHATNEKLFF. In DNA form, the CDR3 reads TGTGCCATCAGTGAGAAGGGACACGCAACTAATGAAAAACTGTTTTTT.

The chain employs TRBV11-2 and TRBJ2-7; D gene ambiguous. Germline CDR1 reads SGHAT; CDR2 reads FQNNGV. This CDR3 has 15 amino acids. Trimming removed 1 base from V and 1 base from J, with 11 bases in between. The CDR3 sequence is CASSLVIAKSYEQYF. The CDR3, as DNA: TGTGCCAGCAGCTTAGTAATAGCTAAGTCCTACGAGCAGTACTTC.

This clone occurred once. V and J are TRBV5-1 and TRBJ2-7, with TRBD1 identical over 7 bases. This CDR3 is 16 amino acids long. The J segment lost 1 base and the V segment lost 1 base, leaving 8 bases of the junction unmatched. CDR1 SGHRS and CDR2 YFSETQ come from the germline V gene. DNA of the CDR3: TGCGCCAGCAGCTTGATGGCAGGGGGTGATTCCTACGAGCAGTACTTC. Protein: CASSLMAGGDSYEQYF.

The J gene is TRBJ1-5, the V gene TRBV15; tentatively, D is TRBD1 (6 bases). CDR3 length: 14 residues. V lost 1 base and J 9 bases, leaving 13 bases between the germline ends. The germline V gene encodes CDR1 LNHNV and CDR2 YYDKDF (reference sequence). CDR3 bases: TGTGCCACCAGCAGAGCCCAGGGGTTCTGGCCCCAGCATTTT. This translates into CATSRAQGFWPQHF. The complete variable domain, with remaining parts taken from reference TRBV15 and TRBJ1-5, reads DAMVIQNPRYQVTQFGKPVTLSCSQTLNHNVMYWYQQKSSQAPKLLFHYYDKDFNNEADTPDNFQSRRPNTSFCFLDIRSPGLGDTAMYLCATSRAQGFWPQHFGDGTRLSIL.

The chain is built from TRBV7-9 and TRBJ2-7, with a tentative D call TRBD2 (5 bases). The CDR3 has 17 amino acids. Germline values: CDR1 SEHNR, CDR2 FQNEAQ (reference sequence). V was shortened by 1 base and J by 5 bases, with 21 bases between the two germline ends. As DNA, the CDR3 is TGTGCCAGCAGCTTAGTTCACGGGGTCGGGCAGTGGGACGAGCAGTACTTC. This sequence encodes CASSLVHGVGQWDEQYF.

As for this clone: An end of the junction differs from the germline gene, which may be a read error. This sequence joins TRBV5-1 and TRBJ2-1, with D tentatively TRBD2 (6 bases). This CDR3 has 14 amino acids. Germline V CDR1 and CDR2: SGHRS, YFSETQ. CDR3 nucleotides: TGCGCCAGCACCTTGGGAGGCTCCTACAATGAGCAGTTCTTC. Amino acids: CASTLGGSYNEQFF.